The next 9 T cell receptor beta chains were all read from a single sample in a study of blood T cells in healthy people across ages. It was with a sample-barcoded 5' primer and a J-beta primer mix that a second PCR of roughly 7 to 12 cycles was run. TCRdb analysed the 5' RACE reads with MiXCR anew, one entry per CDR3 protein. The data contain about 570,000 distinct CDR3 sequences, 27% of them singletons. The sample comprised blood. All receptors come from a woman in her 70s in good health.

CDR3: CSANAQGFYGYTF. The DNA for the CDR3 is TGCAGTGCGAACGCCCAGGGTTTCTATGGCTACACCTTC. The chain joins TRBV20-1 to TRBJ1-2; weak D call: TRBD1 (5 bases). The ends were cut back, 6 bases at V and 4 bases at J, with 15 bases in the middle. The germline V gene encodes CDR1 DFQATT and CDR2 SNEGSKA (reference sequence). The CDR3 covers 13 residues.

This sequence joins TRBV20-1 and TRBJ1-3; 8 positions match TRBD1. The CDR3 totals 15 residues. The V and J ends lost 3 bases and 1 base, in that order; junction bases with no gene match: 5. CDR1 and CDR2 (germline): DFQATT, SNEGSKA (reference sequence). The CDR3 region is CSASVTGGSGNTIYF. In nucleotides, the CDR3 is TGCAGTGCTAGCGTAACAGGGGGATCTGGAAACACCATATATTTT.

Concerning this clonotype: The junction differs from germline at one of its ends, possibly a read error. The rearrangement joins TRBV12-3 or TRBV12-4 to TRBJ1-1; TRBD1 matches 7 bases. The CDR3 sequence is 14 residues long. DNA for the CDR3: TGTGCCAGCAGAACGGGACAGACGAACACCGAAGCTTTCTTT. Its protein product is CASRTGQTNTEAFF.

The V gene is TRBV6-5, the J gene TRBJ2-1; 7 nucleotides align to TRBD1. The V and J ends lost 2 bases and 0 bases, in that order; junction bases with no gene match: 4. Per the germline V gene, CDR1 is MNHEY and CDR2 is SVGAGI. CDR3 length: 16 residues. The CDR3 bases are TGTGCCAGCAGTTACACCCACAGGGGCTCCTACAATGAGCAGTTCTTC. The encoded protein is CASSYTHRGSYNEQFF.

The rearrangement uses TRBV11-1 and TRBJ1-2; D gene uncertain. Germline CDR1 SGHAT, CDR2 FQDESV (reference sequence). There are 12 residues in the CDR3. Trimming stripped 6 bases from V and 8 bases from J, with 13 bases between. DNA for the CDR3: TGTGCCAGCAGTTTGGCCTATGGGGGCTACACCTTC. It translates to CASSLAYGGYTF.

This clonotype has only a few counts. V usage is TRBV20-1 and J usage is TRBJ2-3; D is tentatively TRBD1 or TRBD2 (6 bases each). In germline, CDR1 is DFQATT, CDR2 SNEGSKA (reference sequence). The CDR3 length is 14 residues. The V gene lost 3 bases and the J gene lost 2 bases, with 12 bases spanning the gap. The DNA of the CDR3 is TGCAGTGCTAGGGGGGGCTATAACACAGATACGCAGTATTTT. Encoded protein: CSARGGYNTDTQYF.

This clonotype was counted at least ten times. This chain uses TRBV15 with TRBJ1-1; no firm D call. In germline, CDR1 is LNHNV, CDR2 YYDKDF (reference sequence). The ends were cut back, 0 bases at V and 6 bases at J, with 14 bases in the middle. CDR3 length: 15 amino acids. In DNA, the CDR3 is TGTGCCACCAGCAGAGATAGCGCGAGTATGTCTGAAGCTTTCTTT. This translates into CATSRDSASMSEAFF.

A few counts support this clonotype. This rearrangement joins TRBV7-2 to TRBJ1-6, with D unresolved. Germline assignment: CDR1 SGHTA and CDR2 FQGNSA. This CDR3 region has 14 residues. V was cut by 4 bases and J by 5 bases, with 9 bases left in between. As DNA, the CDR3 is TGTGCCAGCAGCTCCCATTCTAATAATTCACCCCTCCACTTT. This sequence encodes CASSSHSNNSPLHF.

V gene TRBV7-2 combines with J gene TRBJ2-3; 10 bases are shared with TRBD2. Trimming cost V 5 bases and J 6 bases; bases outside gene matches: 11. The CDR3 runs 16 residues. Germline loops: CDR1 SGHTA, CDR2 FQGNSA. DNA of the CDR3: TGTGCCAGCAGCCCCCGGAGCGGGGGGGCTTCGGATACGCAGTATTTT. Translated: CASSPRSGGASDTQYF. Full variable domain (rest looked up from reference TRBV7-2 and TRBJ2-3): GAGVSQSPSNKVTEKGKDVELRCDPISGHTALYWYRQSLGQGLEFLIYFQGNSAPDKSGLPSDRFSAERTGGSVSTLTIQRTQQEDSAVYLCASSPRSGGASDTQYFGPGTRLTVL.